These 22 T cell receptor beta chains were all obtained from the same sample, sequenced in a study of blood T cell repertoires in COVID-19. Produced via immunoSEQ multiplex PCR; TCRdb's table is partial and in-frame only. The repertoire holds approximately 390,000 clones, with about 90% as singletons. The specimen sequenced was peripheral blood. Receptors originate from a man younger than 35 with active or convalescent COVID-19.

CDR3 coding DNA: TGTGCCAGCAGCTTAGGGAGCTATGGCTACACCTTC. Amino acids: CASSLGSYGYTF. The chain uses TRBV7-9 and TRBJ1-2; D uncertain. The V and J ends lost 1 base and 4 bases respectively, with 4 bases between them. Germline assignment: CDR1 SEHNR and CDR2 FQNEAQ (reference sequence). This CDR3 has 12 amino acids.

The chain employs TRBV7-2 and TRBJ2-4; TRBD1 is a possible D gene (5 bases). CDR1 and CDR2 (germline): SGHTA, FQGNSA. CDR3 length equals 16 residues. Trimming took off 2 bases at V and 2 bases at J, with 13 bases between the two ends. The CDR3 loop is CASSLSWAGTKNIQYF. The CDR3 DNA is TGTGCCAGCAGCTTAAGTTGGGCAGGGACCAAAAACATTCAGTACTTC. The variable domain in full, completed from reference TRBV7-2 and TRBJ2-4, reads GAGVSQSPSNKVTEKGKDVELRCDPISGHTALYWYRQSLGQGLEFLIYFQGNSAPDKSGLPSDRFSAERTGGSVSTLTIQRTQQEDSAVYLCASSLSWAGTKNIQYFGAGTRLSVL.

This clone was counted only a few times. This chain connects TRBV6-2 or TRBV6-3 to TRBJ2-7; no reliable D call. Germline CDR1 reads MNHEY; CDR2 reads SVGEGT. The germline V and J ends were trimmed by 2 bases and 7 bases, with 15 bases remaining between them. This CDR3 is 14 amino acids long. CDR3 residues: CASSYIAGLGEQYF. CDR3 DNA: TGTGCCAGCAGTTACATCGCAGGCTTAGGAGAGCAGTACTTC.

V usage is TRBV7-2 and J usage is TRBJ2-3, with D unclear. V dropped 11 bases and J dropped 5 bases, with 14 bases sitting between them. This CDR3 comprises 12 residues. Looked up from germline, CDR1 is SGHTA and CDR2 is FQGNSA. This CDR3 reads CACAAAQDTQYF. CDR3 nucleotide sequence: TGTGCCTGTGCGGCAGCCCAAGATACGCAGTATTTT.

The V and J genes are TRBV5-1 and TRBJ1-6, with 7 positions matching TRBD1. V gave up 6 bases and J gave up 3 bases; unmatched junction bases: 9. There are 16 residues in the CDR3. CDR1 and CDR2 from the germline V gene are SGHRS and YFSETQ. The DNA of the CDR3 is TGCGCCAGCACACCCGGACAGGCATTCTATAATTCACCCCTCCACTTT. Translated: CASTPGQAFYNSPLHF.

This chain uses TRBV4-1 with TRBJ1-1, with D tentatively TRBD1 (5 bases). Germline CDR1 is MGHRA and CDR2 is YSYEKL. The CDR3 runs to 15 residues. V dropped 4 bases and J dropped 3 bases, with 15 bases sitting between them. The CDR3 spells CASSPRGGADTEAFF. The DNA for the CDR3 is TGCGCCAGCAGCCCCCGGGGAGGGGCGGACACTGAAGCTTTCTTT.

The chain carries TRBV19 and TRBJ2-1; 8 bases are a match to TRBD2. Germline assignment: CDR1 LNHDA and CDR2 SQIVND (reference sequence). The CDR3 extends over 15 amino acids. The ends lost 5 bases at V and 7 bases at J; junction bases unmatched: 10. The CDR3 reads CASSSTGGRLNEQFF. The CDR3 nucleotides read TGTGCCAGTAGTTCCACGGGGGGGCGCTTAAATGAGCAGTTCTTC.

The J gene is TRBJ2-1, the V gene TRBV4-3, with D perhaps TRBD1 or TRBD2 (5 bases each). Germline CDR1 LGHNA, CDR2 YSLEER. The length of the CDR3 is 15 residues. The V gene lost 5 bases and the J gene lost 2 bases, with 13 bases spanning the gap. Here the CDR3 DNA reads TGCGCCAGCAGCAAAGGGGAGCCGACCTACAATGAGCAGTTCTTC. Its translation: CASSKGEPTYNEQFF.

The chain combines TRBV19 with TRBJ2-5, with D maybe TRBD2 (6 bases). The CDR3 is made up of 13 amino acids. The germline V gene encodes CDR1 LNHDA and CDR2 SQIVND (reference sequence). The germline V and J ends were trimmed by 8 bases and 1 base, with 11 bases remaining between them. Here the CDR3 DNA reads TGTGCCAGTGGGGACTTCTTCCAAGAGACCCAGTACTTC. Its translation: CASGDFFQETQYF.

V and J are TRBV6-1 and TRBJ1-4; D call uncertain. V was clipped by 1 base and J by 8 bases, with 14 bases between them. The CDR3 spans 15 residues. Germline V lookup: CDR1 MNHNS, CDR2 SASEGT. The CDR3 reads CASSEGYGGREKLFF. The CDR3 region has the DNA TGTGCCAGCAGTGAAGGTTATGGTGGGAGGGAAAAACTGTTTTTT.

The CDR3 nucleotides are TGTGCCACTAAGGGGCAGGGGAACACTGAAGCTTTCTTT. Translated, it gives CATKGQGNTEAFF. V is TRBV5-5 and J is TRBJ1-1, with D possibly matching TRBD1 (5 bases). The ends were cut back, 9 bases at V and 1 base at J, with 13 bases in the middle. CDR3 length: 13 residues. Germline loops: CDR1 SGHKS, CDR2 YYEKEE (reference sequence). Complete variable domain (other parts from reference TRBV5-5 and TRBJ1-1): DAGVTQSPTHLIKTRGQQVTLRCSPISGHKSVSWYQQVLGQGPQFIFQYYEKEERGRGNFPDRFSARQFPNYSSELNVNALLLGDSALYLCATKGQGNTEAFFGQGTRLTVV.

The chain combines TRBV5-4 with TRBJ2-5; possibly TRBD1 for D (6 bases). V lost 0 bases and J lost 5, with 8 bases in between. The germline gives CDR1 SGHNT, CDR2 YYREEE (reference sequence). This CDR3 is 13 amino acids long. CDR3 loop: CASSLGGRETQYF. The CDR3 nucleotides read TGTGCCAGCAGCTTGGGGGGGCGGGAGACCCAGTACTTC.

The rearrangement joins TRBV7-9 to TRBJ1-6, with D unresolved. Trimming took off 5 bases at V and 8 bases at J, with 16 bases between the two ends. The CDR3 contains 15 residues. CDR1 and CDR2 (germline): SEHNR, FQNEAQ (reference sequence). CDR3: CASSPLGLRDSPLHF. Written as DNA, the CDR3 is TGTGCCAGCAGCCCCCTGGGGTTGAGGGATTCACCCCTCCACTTT.

The rearrangement uses TRBV7-9 and TRBJ1-2; 9 bases align to TRBD1. Unmatched junction bases numbered 8, after V lost 3 bases and J lost 6 bases. Germline CDR1 reads SEHNR; CDR2 reads FQNEAQ (reference sequence). The CDR3 consists of 15 residues. As DNA, the CDR3 is TGTGCCAGCAGCTTTGGGGACAGGGAATCGGATGGCTACACCTTC. This codes for CASSFGDRESDGYTF.

V is TRBV19 and J is TRBJ1-1; TRBD1 is a possible D gene (5 bases). This CDR3 is 14 amino acids long. Trimming shortened V by 6 bases and J by 3 bases, and 14 bases separated the two germline ends. The germline CDR1 and CDR2 sequences are LNHDA and SQIVND (reference sequence). CDR3 bases: TGTGCCAGTAGCGCATGGGGGGGTGACACTGAAGCTTTCTTT. Translating gives CASSAWGGDTEAFF.

The chain has TRBV13 and TRBJ2-2; 10 bases line up with TRBD2. There are 15 residues in the CDR3. Germline V gives CDR1 PRHDT, CDR2 FYEKMQ (reference sequence). V shed 7 bases and J 7 bases; nucleotides not matched to a gene: 9. This CDR3 reads CASTQRGGLSGELFF. In nucleotides, the CDR3 is TGTGCCAGCACCCAGCGGGGGGGCCTGAGCGGGGAGCTGTTTTTT.

V is TRBV7-9 and J is TRBJ1-5, with 8 bases identical to TRBD1. The length of the CDR3 is 14 residues. From germline, CDR1 is SEHNR and CDR2 FQNEAQ (reference sequence). After removal of 4 bases from V and 6 bases from J, the junction contained 5 bases not matched to a gene. CDR3 sequence: CASSSGQGAQPQHF. Here the CDR3 DNA reads TGTGCCAGCAGCTCTGGACAGGGTGCTCAGCCCCAGCATTTT.

The chain has TRBV6-6 and TRBJ1-2; the match to TRBD1 covers 8 bases. The CDR3 contains 14 residues. The junction had 6 bases not matched to a gene; V was cut back by 7 bases and J by 2 bases. Germline CDR1 reads MNHNY; CDR2 reads SVGAGI (reference sequence). CDR3 in amino acids: CASNPDRENYGYTF. The CDR3 region has the DNA TGTGCCAGCAACCCGGACAGGGAGAACTATGGCTACACCTTC.

The chain uses TRBV27 and TRBJ2-1, with D perhaps TRBD1 (5 bases). In germline, CDR1 is MNHEY, CDR2 SMNVEV (reference sequence). The CDR3 is 13 residues long. Deletions cut 3 bases from V and 4 bases from J, with 7 bases between. The DNA for the CDR3 is TGTGCCAGCAGTTTCAGACAGTACAATGAGCAGTTCTTC. Encoded protein: CASSFRQYNEQFF.

The sample holds a few counts of this clone. The chain recombines TRBV5-1 with TRBJ1-3; the match to TRBD1 covers 12 bases. Losses at the gene ends were 4 bases for V and 12 bases for J; bases not matched to a gene: 14. The CDR3 length is 16 residues. Germline lookup yields CDR1 SGHRS and CDR2 YFSETQ. CDR3: CASSLTGDRGLQGIYF. CDR3 nucleotide sequence: TGCGCCAGCAGCCTTACGGGGGACAGGGGGCTCCAGGGCATATATTTT.

Points on this clone: An end of the junction does not agree with germline; a read error may underlie this. The DNA for the CDR3 is TGTGCCAGTAGTATAAACCCTGGGGCCAACGTGCTGACTTTC. Protein product: CASSINPGANVLTF. The chain has TRBV19 and TRBJ2-6, with D possibly matching TRBD1 (5 bases). Germline CDR1 reads LNHDA; CDR2 reads SQIVND (reference sequence). This CDR3 contains 14 residues.

Comment on this clone: The sample carries other DNA sequences with the same CDR3. The CDR3 reads CATSRDRYEQYF. The CDR3 coding sequence is TGTGCCACCAGCAGAGATCGGTACGAGCAGTACTTC. The chain carries TRBV15 and TRBJ2-7; D call uncertain. The CDR3 is 12 residues long. V lost 0 bases and J lost 4, with 4 bases in between. From germline, CDR1 is LNHNV and CDR2 YYDKDF (reference sequence).